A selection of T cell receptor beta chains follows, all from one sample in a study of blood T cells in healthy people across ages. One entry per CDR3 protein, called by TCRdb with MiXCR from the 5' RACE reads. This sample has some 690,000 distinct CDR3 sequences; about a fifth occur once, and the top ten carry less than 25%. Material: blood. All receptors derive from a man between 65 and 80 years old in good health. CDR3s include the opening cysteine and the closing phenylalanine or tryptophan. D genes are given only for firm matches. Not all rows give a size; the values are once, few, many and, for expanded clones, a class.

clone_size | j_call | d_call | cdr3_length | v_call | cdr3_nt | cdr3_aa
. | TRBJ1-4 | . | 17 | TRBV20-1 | TGCAGTACTAGTCGCCGGCCCCCGAGCGGGGGTTGGGAAAAACTGTTTTTT | CSTSRRPPSGGWEKLFF
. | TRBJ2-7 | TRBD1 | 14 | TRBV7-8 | TGTGCCAGCAGCAAGAGACAGGGGTACTACGAGCAGTACTTC | CASSKRQGYYEQYF
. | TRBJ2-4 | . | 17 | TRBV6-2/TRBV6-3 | TGTGCCAGCAGTTACTCGATGGACCAACTAGCCAAAAACATTCAGTACTTC | CASSYSMDQLAKNIQYF
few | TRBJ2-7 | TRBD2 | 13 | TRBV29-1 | TGCAGCGTTCAAGACAGCGGGGGCGCCGAGCAGTACTTC | CSVQDSGGAEQYF
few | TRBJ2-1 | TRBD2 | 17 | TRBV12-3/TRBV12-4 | TGTGCCGGCAGTCGGAGCGGGACTAGCGGGACCTACAATGAGCAGTTCTTC | CAGSRSGTSGTYNEQFF
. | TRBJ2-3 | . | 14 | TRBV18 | TGTGCCAGCTCACCATGGACAGACTCAGATACGCAGTATTTT | CASSPWTDSDTQYF
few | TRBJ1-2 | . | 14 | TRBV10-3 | TGTGCCATCAGTGAAACAGGGTCCCGCTATGGCTACACCTTC | CAISETGSRYGYTF
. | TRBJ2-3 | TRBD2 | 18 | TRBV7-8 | TGTGCCAGCAGCTTAGGCCCCCCAGCGGGGGCCTTCACAGATACGCAGTATTTT | CASSLGPPAGAFTDTQYF
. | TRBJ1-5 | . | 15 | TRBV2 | TGTGCCAGCATTAGCCGGCCAGGCGGCAATCAGCCCCAGCATTTT | CASISRPGGNQPQHF
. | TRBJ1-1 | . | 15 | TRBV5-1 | TGCGCCAGCAGCTTGATCGCTACGGGCTCGACTGAAGCTTTCTTT | CASSLIATGSTEAFF
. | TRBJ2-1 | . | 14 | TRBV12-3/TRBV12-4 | TGTGCCAGCATACTATTAACAGAATTCAATGAGCAGTTCTTC | CASILLTEFNEQFF
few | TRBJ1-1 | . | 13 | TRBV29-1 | TGCAGCGTTGTTCGGGGAATGAACACTGAAGCTTTCTTT | CSVVRGMNTEAFF
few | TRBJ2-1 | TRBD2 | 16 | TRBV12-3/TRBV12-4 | TGTGCCAGCAGCGGGGGGACTAGCGGGGCATACAATGAGCAGTTCTTC | CASSGGTSGAYNEQFF
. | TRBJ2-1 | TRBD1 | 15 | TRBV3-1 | TGTGCCAGCAGCCACGTAACAGGGGTCTACAATGAGCAGTTCTTC | CASSHVTGVYNEQFF
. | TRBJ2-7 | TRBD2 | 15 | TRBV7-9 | TGTGCCAGCAGCTCCGTTGGGACTAGCGGATACGAGCAGTACTTC | CASSSVGTSGYEQYF
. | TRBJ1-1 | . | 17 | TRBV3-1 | TGTGCCAGCAGCCACGAGCCCGGGAGGGCGGGGAACACTGAAGCTTTCTTT | CASSHEPGRAGNTEAFF
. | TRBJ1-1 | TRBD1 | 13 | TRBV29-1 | TGCAGCGTTGGGGGCAGGGGGGCGACTGAAGCTTTCTTT | CSVGGRGATEAFF
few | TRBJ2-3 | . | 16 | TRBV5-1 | TGCGCCAGCAGCCCCCGGACTCTTTCTAGCACAGATACGCAGTATTTT | CASSPRTLSSTDTQYF
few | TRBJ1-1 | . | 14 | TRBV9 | TGTGCCAGCAGCCCCCGCTCGGAGAACACTGAAGCTTTCTTT | CASSPRSENTEAFF
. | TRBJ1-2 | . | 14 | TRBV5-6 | TGTGCCAGCAGAATGCCAGGACGGAACTATGGCTACACCTTC | CASRMPGRNYGYTF
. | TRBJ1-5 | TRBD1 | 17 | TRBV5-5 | TGTGCCAGCAGCTTGGAGGGACAGGGGCTTAGCAATCAGCCCCAGCATTTT | CASSLEGQGLSNQPQHF
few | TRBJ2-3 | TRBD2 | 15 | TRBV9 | TGTGCCAGCAGCCCAACTAGCGGTATCACAGATACGCAGTATTTT | CASSPTSGITDTQYF